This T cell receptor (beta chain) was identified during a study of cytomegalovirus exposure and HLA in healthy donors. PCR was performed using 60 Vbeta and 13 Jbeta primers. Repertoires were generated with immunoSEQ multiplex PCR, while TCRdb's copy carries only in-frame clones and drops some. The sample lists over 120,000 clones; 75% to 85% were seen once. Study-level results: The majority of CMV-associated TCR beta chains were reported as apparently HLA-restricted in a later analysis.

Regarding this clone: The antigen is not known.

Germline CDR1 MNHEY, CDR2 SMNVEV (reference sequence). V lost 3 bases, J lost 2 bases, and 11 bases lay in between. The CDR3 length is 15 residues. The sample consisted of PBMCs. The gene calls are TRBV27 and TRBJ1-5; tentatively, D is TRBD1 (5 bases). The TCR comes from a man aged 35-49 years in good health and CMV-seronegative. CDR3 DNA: TGTGCCAGCAGTTTGGGGGGATTTGGCAATCAGCCCCAGCATTTT. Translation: CASSLGGFGNQPQHF.